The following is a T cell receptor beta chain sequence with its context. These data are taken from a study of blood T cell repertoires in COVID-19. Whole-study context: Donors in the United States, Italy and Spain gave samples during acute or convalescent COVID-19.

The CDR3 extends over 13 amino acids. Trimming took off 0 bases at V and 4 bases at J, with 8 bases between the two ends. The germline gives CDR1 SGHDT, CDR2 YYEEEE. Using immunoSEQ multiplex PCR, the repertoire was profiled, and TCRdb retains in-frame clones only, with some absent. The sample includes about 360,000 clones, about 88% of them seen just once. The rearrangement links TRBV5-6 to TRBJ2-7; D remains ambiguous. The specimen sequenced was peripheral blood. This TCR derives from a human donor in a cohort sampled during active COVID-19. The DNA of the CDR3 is TGTGCCAGCAGCTTGGTAATGGCATACGAGCAGTACTTC. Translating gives CASSLVMAYEQYF.